This paragraph covers one T cell receptor beta chain sequence. Its antigen is still unknown. No clone much larger than this one lies a single base away; base qualities are absent. As encoded in the germline V gene, CDR1 is SGDLS while CDR2 is YYNGEE. The CDR3 covers 15 residues, taking in both the cysteine and the phenylalanine. The retained sequence is limited to the CDR3, 45 bases, with the frame set at the first base. Trimming at the junction amounts to 0 bases on V and 0 bases on J, and the germline ends lie 7 bases apart. This sample stems from a study of shared clonotypes between healthy human individuals (dated by TCRdb to the early 2020s). Turning to the overall study: Three men and a couple of women, aged 18 to 49 years, made up the cohort. For each donor, CD4 naive and CD4 memory were each given three plates, CD8 naive was given two plates, and CD8 memory was given one plate. To estimate repertoire size and how much clonotypes are shared between individuals, the study performed deep sequencing of blood TCR repertoires from about five healthy adults. Libraries were prepared and TCR repertoires were sequenced by different laboratories using diverse techniques, in order to increase sequencing depth and limit assay-specific biases. Between about 0.85 and 8.9 billion PBMCs per donor were obtained by leukapheresis.

Using the deep immunoSEQ assay, TCR CDR3 regions were amplified from genomic DNA by multiplex PCR. Extracted genomic DNA from each cell subset was spread evenly across all wells of several immunoSEQ 96-well plates, with each plate serving as a replicate. Each replicate PCR for sorted subsets received 150 to 250 ng genomic DNA, equal to about 30,000 T cell genomes. Purified libraries were measured with a Qubit 3.0 fluorometer, size-checked on a Bioanalyzer 2100, and measured again with the KAPA Library Quantification kit. Every immunoSEQ 96-well plate was sequenced on a dedicated single-read 150-cycle Illumina NextSeq 550 flow cell. The study's processing was this. Because only junctional sequences without quality scores were contained in the immunoSEQ output, filtering matching that applied to full-length reads could not be performed. Sequences were annotated with PyIR, a Python wrapper for IgBLAST v1.9, using IMGT germline references to assign V/J genes and CDR3. Reads with weak V/J assignments (E-value above 1e-6), missing CDR3, stop codons, out-of-frame junctions, or ambiguous translated residues were removed. V3J clonotypes were defined as sequences sharing an identical inferred V gene, J gene, and CDR3 amino acid sequence. To compute the percentage overlap between repertoires, the number of shared unique clonotypes was divided by the size of the smaller repertoire. Repertoire richness was assessed with RTK rarefaction, the Chao1 estimator, and Recon v2.1 estimates of unobserved clonotypes. Generation probabilities for all TCRbeta clonotypes obtained by the gDNA method from a handful of donors were computed using OLGA. The table comes from immuneACCESS by way of TCRdb, which keeps in-frame sequences with V and J called. Part of the clones is missing from these tables; in studies checked, under half for an unresolved V gene and the rest for unknown reasons. V and J calls and clone size are those listed in that table; D and trimming were worked out from the DNA. This sample gives over 1.4 million clones in total; around 97% of them show up just once. The ten biggest clones cover over 1% of the sample.

The donors were healthy, HIV-negative adults who had no recently reported acute infections or vaccinations. Every donor was a Caucasian adult residing in Nashville, Tennessee, USA. CD4+ T cells were enriched by magnetic negative selection, after which naive cells were positively selected on CD45RA and the negative fraction was taken as the memory subset. After blood collection by leukapheresis, PBMCs were isolated using Ficoll-Histopaque density gradient centrifugation and then cryopreserved in the vapor phase of liquid nitrogen. Analytical flow cytometry was used to check the purity and quantity of every magnetically sorted T cell population. Genomic DNA was isolated from each sorted fraction and quantified by UV absorbance on a Nanodrop 2000c. Study-level results and caveats: Sharing across a handful of donors was observed for about 5% of naive CD4, 3% to 3.5% of naive CD8, 2% to 2.5% of memory CD4, and around 0.44% of memory CD8 clonotypes. Because the study included a small number of donors, the genetic and exposure-history diversity represented was limited. Compared with non-shared clonotypes, clonotypes shared by all four sorted-subset donors had higher generation probabilities. Naive subsets generally had larger estimated clonotype richness than memory subsets did. Pairwise subsampling indicated that sequencing depth was expected to affect the degree of clonotype sharing among donors. Even with the large sequencing depth, rarefaction of the sorted-subset datasets indicated that sequencing was incomplete. Sampling was limited to blood, and TCR repertoires in tissue likely differ from TCR repertoires in blood.

Source material: naive CD4+ T cells sorted from blood. Taken with the paper, the label for cell subset or site translates to: CD45RA+ positively selected. This TCR was recovered from a man younger than 40 in good health. The rearrangement joined TRBV9 to TRBJ2-1; the D segment cannot be called with confidence. The bases read TGTGCCAGCAGCGTAGTCGGAATCTCCTACAATGAGCAGTTCTTC. Its protein is CASSVVGISYNEQFF.